The 16 T cell receptor beta chains below come from one sample, sequenced in a study of shared clonotypes between healthy human individuals. Sequencing was performed with immunoSEQ multiplex PCR; in TCRdb, only in-frame clones are kept and a portion is missing. The sample consists of a few million clones, 80% to 95% of them appearing once. The sequenced sample consisted of naive CD4+ T cells from PBMCs. Subset of the sample: CD45RA+ positively selected. These receptors were collected from a man younger than 35 in good health. Some clones in this sample may be carry-over from other donors' samples.

The chain links TRBV6-4 to TRBJ1-1; no clear D. Germline-derived CDR1 and CDR2 are MRHNA and SNTAGT. CDR3 size: 17 residues. V was pared by 0 bases and J by 5 bases, with 19 bases between. The CDR3 nucleotides are TGTGCCAGCAGTGACTCCGAACAAAAGACTTTGGGGACTGAAGCTTTCTTT. It translates to CASSDSEQKTLGTEAFF.

This rearrangement joins TRBV29-1 to TRBJ1-4; 9 positions agree with TRBD1. Germline loops: CDR1 SQVTM, CDR2 ANQGSEA. Germline trimming cut 6 bases from V and 6 bases from J; bases unmatched to any gene: 8. The CDR3 runs 14 residues. The CDR3 DNA reads as TGCAGCGTGGGATTGACAGGGGGGGATGAAAAACTGTTTTTT. Amino acids: CSVGLTGGDEKLFF.

The chain links TRBV21-1 to TRBJ2-5; the D call in the table, TRBD2, was not verified against the DNA. TRBV21-1 is marked as a pseudogene. This CDR3 region has 17 residues. CDR3 loop: CASSKEVRKRAQETQYF. The CDR3 region has the DNA TGTGCCAGCAGCAAAGAGGTCAGGAAGAGGGCACAAGAGACCCAGTACTTC.

This chain connects TRBV7-2 to TRBJ2-2, with D hard to call. The CDR3 has 13 residues. CDR1 is SGHTA, CDR2 FQGNSA, per germline. V gave up 5 bases and J gave up 4 bases, with 8 bases separating them. The CDR3 here is CASSVTFTGELFF. The CDR3 coding sequence is TGTGCCAGCAGCGTTACTTTCACCGGGGAGCTGTTTTTT.

This chain links TRBV25-1 with TRBJ1-5; tentative D call: TRBD1 (6 bases). The V end was cut by 3 bases, the J end by 7 bases, with 13 bases between. From germline, CDR1 is MGHDK and CDR2 SYGVNS. The CDR3 runs to 14 residues. The CDR3 reads CASSDRGGGQPQHF. The CDR3 nucleotides are TGTGCCAGCAGTGATCGAGGGGGTGGGCAGCCCCAGCATTTT.

This rearrangement joins TRBV5-1 to TRBJ2-5; the D is unclear. V was clipped by 7 bases and J by 2 bases, with 6 bases between them. The CDR3 runs 11 residues. Germline loops: CDR1 SGHRS, CDR2 YFSETQ. The CDR3 DNA reads TGCGCCAGCTGGGGACAAGAGACCCAGTACTTC. Translating it yields CASWGQETQYF. Filled out from reference TRBV5-1 and TRBJ2-5, the complete variable domain reads KAGVTQTPRYLIKTRGQQVTLSCSPISGHRSVSWYQQTPGQGLQFLFEYFSETQRNKGNFPGRFSGRQFSNSRSEMNVSTLELGDSALYLCASWGQETQYFGPGTRLLVL.

CDR3 sequence: CSVVKGQSSYNEQFF. Here the CDR3 DNA reads TGCAGCGTTGTGAAGGGGCAGAGCTCCTACAATGAGCAGTTCTTC. The chain joins TRBV29-1 to TRBJ2-1, with D possibly being TRBD1 (5 bases). The V gene's germline CDR1 is SQVTM and CDR2 ANQGSEA. The CDR3 contains 15 residues. Trimming took 4 bases from V and 0 from J, leaving 13 bases between them.

In nucleotides, the CDR3 is TGTGCCAGCAGCCTTACCCCGGCCGGGACCCTAGGCGAGACCCAGTACTTC. Translation: CASSLTPAGTLGETQYF. The J gene is TRBJ2-5, the V gene TRBV7-2; tentatively, D is TRBD1 or TRBD2 (5 bases each). The germline V and J ends were trimmed by 5 bases and 5 bases, with 24 bases remaining between them. The CDR3 totals 17 residues. CDR1 and CDR2 from the germline V gene are SGHTA and FQGNSA.

The V call is TRBV21-1, the J call TRBJ2-7. TRBV21-1 is an annotated pseudogene. The CDR3 has 16 amino acids. The CDR3: CASSVPRQPTGDEQYF. The CDR3 bases are TGTGCCAGCAGCGTCCCCCGACAGCCTACCGGGGACGAGCAGTACTTC.

The chain joins TRBV5-1 to TRBJ2-7; no definite D call. The CDR3 covers 13 residues. The V and J ends lost 3 bases and 2 bases respectively, with 9 bases between them. Per the germline V gene, CDR1 is SGHRS and CDR2 is YFSETQ. The CDR3 nucleotides read TGCGCCAGCAGCTCGACGGCCCCCTACGAGCAGTACTTC. Residues: CASSSTAPYEQYF.

This sequence joins TRBV6-5 and TRBJ2-5, with 7 bases fitting TRBD2. The CDR3 consists of 14 residues. Germline CDR1 and CDR2: MNHEY and SVGAGI. Germline trimming cut 8 bases from V and 5 bases from J; bases unmatched to any gene: 11. This chain's CDR3 is CASRVAGAGETQYF. The CDR3, as DNA: TGTGCCAGCCGGGTGGCGGGAGCGGGGGAGACCCAGTACTTC.

The chain recombines TRBV19 with TRBJ2-2; D not resolved. V was pared by 6 bases and J by 6 bases, with 5 bases between. CDR1 is LNHDA and CDR2 is SQIVND in the germline V gene (reference sequence). The CDR3 length is 11 residues. The CDR3 DNA reads TGTGCCAGTAGCTTCTCCGGGGAGCTGTTTTTT. Translated: CASSFSGELFF.

V and J are TRBV5-6 and TRBJ2-1, with TRBD1 identical over 7 bases. V dropped 4 bases and J dropped 4; count of bases not matched to a gene: 2. Germline CDR1 is SGHDT and CDR2 is YYEEEE. CDR3 length: 13 amino acids. The CDR3 here is CASSPGQYNEQFF. The DNA for the CDR3 is TGTGCCAGCAGCCCGGGACAGTACAATGAGCAGTTCTTC.

V gene TRBV6-6 combines with J gene TRBJ1-5; D remains ambiguous. The CDR3 totals 13 residues. Looked up from germline, CDR1 is MNHNY and CDR2 is SVGAGI (reference sequence). Trimming removed 6 bases at V and 5 bases at J, with 11 bases between. In nucleotides, the CDR3 is TGTGCCAGCAGCCCTAGACCTGATCAGCCCCAGCATTTT. Amino acids: CASSPRPDQPQHF.

This chain links TRBV6-1 with TRBJ1-2, with TRBD1 identical over 8 bases. The germline V gene encodes CDR1 MNHNS and CDR2 SASEGT. The CDR3 runs to 15 residues. V lost 6 bases to trimming and J lost 2 bases; unmatched junction nucleotides: 8. The CDR3 nucleotides read TGTGCCAGCAGCTACCCCGACAGGGGCAACTATGGCTACACCTTC. Protein product: CASSYPDRGNYGYTF.

V is TRBV14 and J is TRBJ2-7; weak D call: TRBD2 (6 bases). Trimming stripped 6 bases from V and 9 bases from J, with 18 bases between. The CDR3 sequence is 13 residues long. The germline V gene has CDR1 SGHDN and CDR2 FVKESK. The DNA for the CDR3 is TGTGCCAGCAGACCAGGCGGGACCCAGGGGCAGTACTTC. Translated, it gives CASRPGGTQGQYF.